This TCR beta chain was observed in a study of blood T cell repertoires in COVID-19. Authors' processing steps: From reference gene primer amplification, estimates of nucleated cell counts were derived. TCRdb keeps only in-frame clones here, not all; method: immunoSEQ multiplex PCR. V, J and clone size were drawn from that table, and D and trimming were deduced from the DNA. The data show 150,000 or so clones, 70% to 90% seen once. The germline V and J ends were trimmed by 1 base and 5 bases, with 14 bases remaining between them. CDR3 length: 15 residues. The germline V gene encodes CDR1 SGHAT and CDR2 FQNNGV. This clone has a single count.

Input material: peripheral blood. The rearrangement uses TRBV11-2 and TRBJ1-2; D uncertain. The source of this sequence is a woman in her forties or fifties with COVID-19, enrolled during active disease. CDR3 DNA: TGTGCCAGCAGCTTAGTGCGGGGAACTCAATATGGCTACACCTTC. Its translation is CASSLVRGTQYGYTF. The full variable domain, completed using reference TRBV11-2 and TRBJ1-2, is EAGVAQSPRYKIIEKRQSVAFWCNPISGHATLYWYQQILGQGPKLLIQFQNNGVVDDSQLPKDRFSAERLKGVDSTLKIQPAKLEDSAVYLCASSLVRGTQYGYTFGSGTRLTVV.